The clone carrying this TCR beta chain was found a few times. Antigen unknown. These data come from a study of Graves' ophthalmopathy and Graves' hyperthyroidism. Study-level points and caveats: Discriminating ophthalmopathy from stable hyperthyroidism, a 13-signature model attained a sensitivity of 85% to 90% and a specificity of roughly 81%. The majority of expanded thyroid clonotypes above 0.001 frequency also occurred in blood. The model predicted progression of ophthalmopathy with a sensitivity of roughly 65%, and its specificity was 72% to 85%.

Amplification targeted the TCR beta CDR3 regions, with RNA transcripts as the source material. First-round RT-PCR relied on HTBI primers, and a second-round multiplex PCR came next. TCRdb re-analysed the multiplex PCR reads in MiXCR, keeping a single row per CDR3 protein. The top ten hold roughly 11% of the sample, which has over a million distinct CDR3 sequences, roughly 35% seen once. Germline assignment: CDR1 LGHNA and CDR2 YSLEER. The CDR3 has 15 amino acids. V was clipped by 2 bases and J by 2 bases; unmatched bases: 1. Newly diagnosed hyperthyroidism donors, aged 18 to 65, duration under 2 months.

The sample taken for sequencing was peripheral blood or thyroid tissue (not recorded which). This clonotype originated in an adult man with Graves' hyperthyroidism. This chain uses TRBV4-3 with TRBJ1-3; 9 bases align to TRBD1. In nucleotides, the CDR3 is TGCGCCAGCAGCCAAAACAGGGGGCCTGGAAACACCATATATTTT. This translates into CASSQNRGPGNTIYF.